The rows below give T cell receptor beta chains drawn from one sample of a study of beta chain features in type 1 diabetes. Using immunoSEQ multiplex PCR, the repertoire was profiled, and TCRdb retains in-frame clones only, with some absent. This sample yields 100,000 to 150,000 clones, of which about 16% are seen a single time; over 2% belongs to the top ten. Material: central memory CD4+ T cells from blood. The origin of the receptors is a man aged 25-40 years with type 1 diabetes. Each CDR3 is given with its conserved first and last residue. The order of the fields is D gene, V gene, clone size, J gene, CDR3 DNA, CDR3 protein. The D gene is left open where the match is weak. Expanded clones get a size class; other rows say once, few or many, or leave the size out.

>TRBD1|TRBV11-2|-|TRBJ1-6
TGTGCCAGCAGCCCTAATAAGGGACAGTCGAATTCACCCCTCCACTTT
CASSPNKGQSNSPLHF
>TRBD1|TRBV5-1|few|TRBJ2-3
TGCGCCAGCAGCCGCCGGGACAGGGTATTAAGCTCGCAGTATTTT
CASSRRDRVLSSQYF
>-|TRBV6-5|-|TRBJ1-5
TGTGCCAGCAGTAGCCAGCGGAATCAGCCCCAGCATTTT
CASSSQRNQPQHF
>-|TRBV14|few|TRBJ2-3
TGTGCCAGCAGCCAAGCGACACCGAGCACAGATACGCAGTATTTT
CASSQATPSTDTQYF
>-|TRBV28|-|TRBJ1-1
TGTGCCAGCTATACGACCGGGGGTAGGAACACTGAAGCTTTCTTT
CASYTTGGRNTEAFF
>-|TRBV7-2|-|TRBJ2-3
TGTGCCAGCAGCTTAGCTCCGGCTAGCGGCACAGATACGCAGTATTTT
CASSLAPASGTDTQYF
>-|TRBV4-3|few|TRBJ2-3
TGCGCCAGCAGCCAGGAGGGGGCCACAGATACGCAGTATTTT
CASSQEGATDTQYF
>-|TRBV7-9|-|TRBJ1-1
TGTGCCAGCAGTCAAGCTCCCGGGGGGGAAGCTTTCTTT
CASSQAPGGEAFF
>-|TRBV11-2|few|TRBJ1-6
TGTGCCAGCAGCTGGGACAATGGTAATTCACCCCTCCACTTT
CASSWDNGNSPLHF
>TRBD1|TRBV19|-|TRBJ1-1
TGTGCCAGTATCAGATACCCGGGACAGTGGGACACTGAAGCTTTCTTT
CASIRYPGQWDTEAFF
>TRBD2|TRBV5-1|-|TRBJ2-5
TGCGCCAGCAAGGCTAGCGGGACTCAAGAGACCCAGTACTTC
CASKASGTQETQYF
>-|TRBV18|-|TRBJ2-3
TGTGCCAGCTCACCACAATCAGGGGCCGATGAGCAGTATTTT
CASSPQSGADEQYF
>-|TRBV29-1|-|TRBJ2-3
TGCAGCGTTGGGGCCTCAGCCCTACCAGATACGCAGTATTTT
CSVGASALPDTQYF
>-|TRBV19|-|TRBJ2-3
TGTGCCAGTAGTTCTAGGACAAGCACAGATACGCAGTATTTT
CASSSRTSTDTQYF
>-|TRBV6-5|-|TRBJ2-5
TGTGCCAGCAAAGGCGGTGGAGAGACCCAGTACTTC
CASKGGGETQYF
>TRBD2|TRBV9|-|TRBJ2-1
TGTGCCAGCAGCGTAGTAGGGACTAGCGATGAGCAGTTCTTC
CASSVVGTSDEQFF
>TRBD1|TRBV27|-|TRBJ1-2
TGTGCCAGCAGTTCCTCGCGGACAGGGGGTAGCTACACCTTC
CASSSSRTGGSYTF
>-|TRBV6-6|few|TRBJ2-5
TGTGCCAGCAGTAGACAGCAAGAGACCCAGTACTTC
CASSRQQETQYF